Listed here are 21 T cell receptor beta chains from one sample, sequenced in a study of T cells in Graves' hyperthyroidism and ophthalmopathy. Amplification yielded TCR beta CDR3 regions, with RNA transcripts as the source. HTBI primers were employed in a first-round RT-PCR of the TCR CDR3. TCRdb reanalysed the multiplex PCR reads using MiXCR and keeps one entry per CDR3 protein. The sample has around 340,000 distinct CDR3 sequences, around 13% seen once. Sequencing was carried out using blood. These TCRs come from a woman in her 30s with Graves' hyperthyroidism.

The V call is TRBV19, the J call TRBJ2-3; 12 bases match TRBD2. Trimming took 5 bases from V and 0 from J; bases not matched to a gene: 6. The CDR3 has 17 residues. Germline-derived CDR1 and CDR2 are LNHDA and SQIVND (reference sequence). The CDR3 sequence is CASSQRTSGMSTDTQYF. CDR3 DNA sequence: TGTGCCAGTAGTCAAAGGACTAGCGGGATGAGCACAGATACGCAGTATTTT.

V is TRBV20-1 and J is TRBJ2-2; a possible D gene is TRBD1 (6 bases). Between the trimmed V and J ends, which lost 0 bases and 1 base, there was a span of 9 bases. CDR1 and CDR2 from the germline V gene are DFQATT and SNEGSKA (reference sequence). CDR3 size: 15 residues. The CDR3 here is CSARESGQNTGELFF. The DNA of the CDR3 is TGCAGTGCTAGAGAGTCGGGACAGAACACCGGGGAGCTGTTTTTT.

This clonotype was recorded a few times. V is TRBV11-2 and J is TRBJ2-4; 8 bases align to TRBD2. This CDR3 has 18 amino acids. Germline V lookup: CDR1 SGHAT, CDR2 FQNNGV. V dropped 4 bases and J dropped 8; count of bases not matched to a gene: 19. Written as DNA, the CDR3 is TGTGCCAGCAGCTCCCGGGGGGGTTCCAGGGTTTTAAGCTACATTCAGTACTTC. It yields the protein CASSSRGGSRVLSYIQYF.

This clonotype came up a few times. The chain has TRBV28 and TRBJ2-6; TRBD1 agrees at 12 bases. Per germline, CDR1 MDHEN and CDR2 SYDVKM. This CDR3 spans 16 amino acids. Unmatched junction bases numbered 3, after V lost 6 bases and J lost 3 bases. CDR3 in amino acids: CASRGQGARGANVLTF. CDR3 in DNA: TGTGCCAGCAGGGGACAGGGGGCGCGTGGGGCCAACGTCCTGACTTTC.

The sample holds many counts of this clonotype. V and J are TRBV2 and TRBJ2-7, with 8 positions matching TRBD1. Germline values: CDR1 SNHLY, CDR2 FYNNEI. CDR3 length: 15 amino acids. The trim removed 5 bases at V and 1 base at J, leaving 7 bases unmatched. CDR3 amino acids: CASSSIRDRSYEQYF. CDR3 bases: TGTGCCAGCAGTTCAATCCGGGACAGGTCCTACGAGCAGTACTTC.

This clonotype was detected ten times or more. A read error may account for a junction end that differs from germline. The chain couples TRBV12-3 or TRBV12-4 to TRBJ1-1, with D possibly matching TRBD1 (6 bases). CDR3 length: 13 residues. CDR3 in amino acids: CASSTGMNAEAFF. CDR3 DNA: TGTGCCAGCAGTACAGGGATGAACGCTGAAGCTTTCTTT.

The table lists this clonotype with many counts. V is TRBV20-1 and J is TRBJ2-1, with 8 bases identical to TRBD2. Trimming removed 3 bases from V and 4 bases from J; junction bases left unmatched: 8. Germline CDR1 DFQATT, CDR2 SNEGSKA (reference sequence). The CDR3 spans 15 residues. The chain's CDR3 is CSASPGTSGYNEQFF. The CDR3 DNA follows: TGCAGTGCTAGCCCCGGGACTAGTGGTTACAATGAGCAGTTCTTC.

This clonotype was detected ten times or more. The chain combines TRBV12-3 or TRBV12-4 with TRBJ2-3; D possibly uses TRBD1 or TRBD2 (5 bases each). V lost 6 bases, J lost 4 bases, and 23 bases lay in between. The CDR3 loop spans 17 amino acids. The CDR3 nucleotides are TGTGCCAGCAGGTCTGATGGGGACCCACTTCAAGCAGATACGCAGTATTTT. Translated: CASRSDGDPLQADTQYF.

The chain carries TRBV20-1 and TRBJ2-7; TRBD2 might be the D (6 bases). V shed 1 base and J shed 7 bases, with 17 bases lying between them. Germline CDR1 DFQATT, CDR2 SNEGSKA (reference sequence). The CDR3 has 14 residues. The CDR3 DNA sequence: TGCAGTGCTAGAGTGGGCGGGACCAAAAGGGAGCAGTACTTC. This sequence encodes CSARVGGTKREQYF.

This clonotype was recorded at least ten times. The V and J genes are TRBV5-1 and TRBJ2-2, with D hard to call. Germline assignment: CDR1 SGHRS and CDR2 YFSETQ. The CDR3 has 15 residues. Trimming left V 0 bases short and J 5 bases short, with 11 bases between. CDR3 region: CASSLEALGTGELFF. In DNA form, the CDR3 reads TGCGCCAGCAGCTTGGAGGCCTTGGGGACCGGGGAGCTGTTTTTT.

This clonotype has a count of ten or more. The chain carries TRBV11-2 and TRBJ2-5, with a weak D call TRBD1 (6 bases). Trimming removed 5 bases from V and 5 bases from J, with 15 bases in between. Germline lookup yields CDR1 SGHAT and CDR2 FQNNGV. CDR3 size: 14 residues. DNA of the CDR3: TGTGCCAGCAGCCTCACTTGGACAGCCGAGACCCAGTACTTC. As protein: CASSLTWTAETQYF.

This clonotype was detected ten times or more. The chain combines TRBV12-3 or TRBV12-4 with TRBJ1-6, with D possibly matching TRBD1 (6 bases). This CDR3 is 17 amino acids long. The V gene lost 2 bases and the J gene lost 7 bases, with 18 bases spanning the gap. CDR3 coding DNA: TGTGCCAGCAGTTTAAGGGGGACGCGGCTCCTCAATTCACCCCTCCACTTT. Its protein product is CASSLRGTRLLNSPLHF.

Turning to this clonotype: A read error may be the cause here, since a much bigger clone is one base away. The CDR3 sequence: CASRRTEHTKPRADYGYTF. The CDR3 nucleotides read TGTGCCAGCAGACGGACGGAACATACCAAGCCGAGAGCTGACTATGGCTACACCTTC. This chain links TRBV27 with TRBJ1-2, with no clear D. Trimming removed 6 bases from V and 3 bases from J, with 29 bases in between. The CDR3 is made up of 19 amino acids. Germline V lookup: CDR1 MNHEY, CDR2 SMNVEV (reference sequence).

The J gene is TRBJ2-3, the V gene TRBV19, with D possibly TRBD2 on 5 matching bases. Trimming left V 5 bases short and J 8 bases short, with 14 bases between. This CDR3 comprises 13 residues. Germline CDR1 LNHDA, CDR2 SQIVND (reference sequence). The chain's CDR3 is CASSLPGYGTQYF. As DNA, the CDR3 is TGTGCCAGTAGTCTCCCGGGATATGGTACGCAGTATTTT.

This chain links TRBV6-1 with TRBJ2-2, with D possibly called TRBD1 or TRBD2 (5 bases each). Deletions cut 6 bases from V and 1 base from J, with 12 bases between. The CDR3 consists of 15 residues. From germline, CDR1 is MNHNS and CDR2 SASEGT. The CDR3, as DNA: TGTGCCAGCAGGGGGGACGGCCGGAACACCGGGGAGCTGTTTTTT. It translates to CASRGDGRNTGELFF.

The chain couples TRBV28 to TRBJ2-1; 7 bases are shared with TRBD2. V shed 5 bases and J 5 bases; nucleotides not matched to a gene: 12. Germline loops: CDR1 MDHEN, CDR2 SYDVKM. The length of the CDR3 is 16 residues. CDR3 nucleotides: TGTGCCAGCAGTACCGGAGGGAGGGCCTCTAACAATGAGCAGTTCTTC. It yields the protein CASSTGGRASNNEQFF. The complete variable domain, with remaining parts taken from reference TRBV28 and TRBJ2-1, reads DVKVTQSSRYLVKRTGEKVFLECVQDMDHENMFWYRQDPGLGLRLIYFSYDVKMKEKGDIPEGYSVSREKKERFSLILESASTNQTSMYLCASSTGGRASNNEQFFGPGTRLTVL.

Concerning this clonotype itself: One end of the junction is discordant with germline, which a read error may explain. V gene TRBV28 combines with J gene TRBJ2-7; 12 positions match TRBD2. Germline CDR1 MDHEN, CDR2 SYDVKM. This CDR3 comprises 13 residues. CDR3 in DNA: TGTGCCAGCAGTCCCTCCGGACTAGCGGGATACGATTTC. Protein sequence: CASSPSGLAGYDF. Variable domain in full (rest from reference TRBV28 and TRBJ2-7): DVKVTQSSRYLVKRTGEKVFLECVQDMDHENMFWYRQDPGLGLRLIYFSYDVKMKEKGDIPEGYSVSREKKERFSLILESASTNQTSMYLCASSPSGLAGYDFGPGTRLTVT.

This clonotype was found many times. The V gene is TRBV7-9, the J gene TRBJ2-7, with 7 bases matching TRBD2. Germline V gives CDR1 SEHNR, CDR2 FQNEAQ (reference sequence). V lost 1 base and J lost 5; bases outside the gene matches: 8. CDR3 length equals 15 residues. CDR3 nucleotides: TGTGCCAGCAGCTTAGTCTCGGAGCGGGACGACGAGCAGTACTTC. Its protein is CASSLVSERDDEQYF.

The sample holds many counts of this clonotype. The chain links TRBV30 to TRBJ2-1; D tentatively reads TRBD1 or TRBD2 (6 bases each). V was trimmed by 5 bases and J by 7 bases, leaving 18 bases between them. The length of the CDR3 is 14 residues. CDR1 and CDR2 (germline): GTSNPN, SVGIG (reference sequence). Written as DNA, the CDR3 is TGTGCCTGGGGAGGGGGAGTACGAAGGAATGAGCAGTTCTTC. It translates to CAWGGGVRRNEQFF. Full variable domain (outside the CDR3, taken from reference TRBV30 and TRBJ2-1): SQTIHQWPATLVQPVGSPLSLECTVEGTSNPNLYWYRQAAGRGLQLLFYSVGIGQISSEVPQNLSASRPQDRQFILSSKKLLLSDSGFYLCAWGGGVRRNEQFFGPGTRLTVL.

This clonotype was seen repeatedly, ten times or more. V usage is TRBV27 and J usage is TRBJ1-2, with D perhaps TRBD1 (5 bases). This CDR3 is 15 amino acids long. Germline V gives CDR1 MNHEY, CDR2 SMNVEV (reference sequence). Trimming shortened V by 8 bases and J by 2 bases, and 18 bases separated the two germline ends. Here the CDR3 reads CASGDSPRPNYGYTF. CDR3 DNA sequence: TGTGCCAGCGGCGACAGTCCCAGGCCCAACTATGGCTACACCTTC.

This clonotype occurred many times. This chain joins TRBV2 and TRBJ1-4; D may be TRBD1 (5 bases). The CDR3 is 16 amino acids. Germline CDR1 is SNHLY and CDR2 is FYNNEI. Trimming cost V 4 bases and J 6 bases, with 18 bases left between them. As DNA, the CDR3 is TGTGCCAGCAGTGTCTTACGCAGGGTCGCGGATGAAAAACTGTTTTTT. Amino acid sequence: CASSVLRRVADEKLFF.